This T cell receptor beta chain was documented in a study of long-term antiretroviral therapy in people with HIV. Study-wide background: It was about a decade before the 2015 immediate-ART recommendation that the earliest samples were taken.

Broader study findings: HIV repertoires had narrower CDR3 length ranges than controls. ART preceded a rise in diversity that nonetheless stayed lower than in transplant donor controls.

An immunoSEQ assay, version v3.0, was performed at survey level. The repertoire was sequenced with immunoSEQ multiplex PCR; TCRdb's copy has only in-frame clones and lacks some. The data show 13,000 or so clones, 80% seen once. Only a few counts were recorded for this clone. The antigen remains unidentified. This CDR3 is 14 amino acids long. Trimming took 0 bases from V and 7 from J, leaving 14 bases between them. Per germline, CDR1 SGHRS and CDR2 YFSETQ. This receptor was obtained from a man aged 35-49 years with HIV. The material was unsorted PBMCs, obtained 3.2 years before starting antiretroviral therapy. This chain connects TRBV5-1 to TRBJ2-7; possibly TRBD2 for D (5 bases). Written as DNA, the CDR3 is TGCGCCAGCAGCTTGGAGCCAGCCTCGGGGGAGCAGTACTTC. Protein: CASSLEPASGEQYF.